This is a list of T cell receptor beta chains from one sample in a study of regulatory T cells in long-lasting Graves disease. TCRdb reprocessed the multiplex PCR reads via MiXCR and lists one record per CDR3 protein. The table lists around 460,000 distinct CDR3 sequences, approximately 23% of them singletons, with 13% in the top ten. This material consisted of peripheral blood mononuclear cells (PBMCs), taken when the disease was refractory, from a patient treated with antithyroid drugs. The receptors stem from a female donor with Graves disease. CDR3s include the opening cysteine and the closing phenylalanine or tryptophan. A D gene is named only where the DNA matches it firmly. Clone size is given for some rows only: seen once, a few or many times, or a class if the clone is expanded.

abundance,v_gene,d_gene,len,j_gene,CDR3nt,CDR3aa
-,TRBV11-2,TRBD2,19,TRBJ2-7,TGTGCCAGCAGCTTAGACACTAGCGGGGGGGCCTGGGGCTCCTACGAGCAGTACTTC,CASSLDTSGGAWGSYEQYF
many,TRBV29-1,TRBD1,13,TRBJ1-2,TGCAGCGTTGAAGAACAGGGACAGCGTGCTCTCACCTTC,CSVEEQGQRALTF
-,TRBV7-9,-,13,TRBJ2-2,TGTGCCAGCAGCCTGGTGGGGGGCAAGGTGCTGTTTTTT,CASSLVGGKVLFF
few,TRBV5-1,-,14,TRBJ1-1,TGCGCCAGCAGCTTGGACGCAGGGCGGGCTGAAGCTTTCTTT,CASSLDAGRAEAFF
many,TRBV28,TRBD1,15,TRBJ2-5,TGTGCCAGCAGCCCTTCCGGGACAGGGGAAGAGACCCAGTACTTC,CASSPSGTGEETQYF
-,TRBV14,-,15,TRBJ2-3,TGTGCCAGCAGCGGGGGGACTTTTTTCACAGATACGCAGTATTTT,CASSGGTFFTDTQYF
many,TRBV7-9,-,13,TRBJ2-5,TGTGCCAGCGGAGGGGGGACAGAAGAGACCCAGTACTTC,CASGGGTEETQYF
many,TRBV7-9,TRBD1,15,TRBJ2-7,TGTGCCAGCAGCTTGACAACGGACAGGGTCAATGAGCAGTACTTC,CASSLTTDRVNEQYF
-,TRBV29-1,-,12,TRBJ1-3,TGCAGCGCCCTGACAGGTGGAAACACCATATATTTT,CSALTGGNTIYF
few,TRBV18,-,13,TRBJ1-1,TGTGCCAGCTCACCATCTGGACCGGCTGAAGCTTTCTTT,CASSPSGPAEAFF
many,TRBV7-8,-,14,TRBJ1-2,TGTGCCAGCAGCTTAGGGGGGTTGAACTATGGCTACACCTTC,CASSLGGLNYGYTF
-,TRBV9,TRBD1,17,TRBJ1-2,TGTGCCAGCAGCCTGGGGGACAGCGCCCCCCGCAACTATGGCTACACCTTC,CASSLGDSAPRNYGYTF
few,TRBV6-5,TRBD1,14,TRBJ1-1,TGTGCCAGCAGTTACCAGGGGGCCGTCGCTGAAGCTTTCTTT,CASSYQGAVAEAFF
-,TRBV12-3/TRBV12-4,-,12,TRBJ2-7,TGTGCCAGCAGTCCGTCAGCGGAGGAGCAGTACTTC,CASSPSAEEQYF
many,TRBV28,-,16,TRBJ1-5,TGTGCCAGCAGTGCCCTAGGGGGGTTGAGCAATCAGCCCCAGCATTTT,CASSALGGLSNQPQHF
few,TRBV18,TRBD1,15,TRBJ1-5,TGTGCCAGCTCACCGCCTAATACCGATGGGACAGGGGTGCGGTTT,CASSPPNTDGTGVRF
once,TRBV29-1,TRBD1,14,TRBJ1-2,TGCAGCGTTGAAAAACAGGGGGTTTTATCCGGCTACACCTTC,CSVEKQGVLSGYTF
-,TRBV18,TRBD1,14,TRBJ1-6,TGTGCCAGCTTCAGACAGGGGGAAAATTCACCCCTCCACTTT,CASFRQGENSPLHF
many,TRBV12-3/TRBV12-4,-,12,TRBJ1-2,TGTGCCAGCAGTTTAAACCTAAATGGCTACACCTTC,CASSLNLNGYTF
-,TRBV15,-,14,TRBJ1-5,TGTGCCACCGCAACAGAGGGAGGCAATCAGCCCCAGCATTTT,CATATEGGNQPQHF
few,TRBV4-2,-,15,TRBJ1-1,TGTGCCAGCAGCCAAGGGACAGATGGGAACACTGAAGCTTTCTTT,CASSQGTDGNTEAFF
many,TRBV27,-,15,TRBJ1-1,TGTGCCAGCAGTTTAACACCAGGGTTGGACACTGAAGCTTTCTTT,CASSLTPGLDTEAFF